This T cell receptor (beta chain) derives from a study of cytomegalovirus exposure and HLA in healthy donors. About the research overall: The study's early data release held approximately 91 million unique TCRs from HLA-typed donors.

A few counts support this clone. Trimming removed 6 bases from V and 13 bases from J; junction bases left unmatched: 9. The CDR3 is made up of 14 amino acids. CDR1 MNHNY and CDR2 SVGAGI come from the germline V gene (reference sequence). The PCR contained 60 Vbeta and 13 Jbeta primers. Generated by immunoSEQ multiplex PCR, the TCRdb table keeps only in-frame clones and is missing some. The repertoire holds roughly 100,000 clones, with less than 80% as singletons. The J gene is TRBJ2-3, the V gene TRBV6-6, with 14 positions matching TRBD2. The clonotype was recovered from a man in his sixties in good health and CMV-seronegative. Sequences were obtained from PBMCs. CDR3 sequence: CASSHHSTSGGEYF. As DNA, the CDR3 is TGTGCCAGCAGCCACCACTCGACTAGCGGGGGGGAGTATTTT.